The entry that follows covers one TCR beta chain sequence. What it recognizes is unknown. TCRdb re-analyzed the 5' RACE reads; it lists each CDR3 protein once, without DNA. Listed are 400,000 to 500,000 distinct CDR3 sequences; roughly 2.5% falls within the top ten. This record belongs to a study of monozygotic twins with inflammatory bowel disease. Findings and caveats of the study: Treatment differences in immunosuppression may have added variability to the repertoires of patients. Limited statistical power may explain no repertoire similarity difference between concordant and discordant twins. Healthy co-twins showed greater TCRbeta diversity (inverse Simpson) than IBD patients.

What was sequenced was blood. The sequence was obtained from a human donor with ulcerative colitis or Crohn's disease, or a healthy co-twin of an affected twin (not recorded which).

CDR3 sequence: CSASRGQTQETQYF. The rearrangement links TRBV20-1 to TRBJ2-5; there is no DNA to check the TCRdb D call of TRBD1. Germline V lookup: CDR1 DFQATT, CDR2 SNEGSKA (reference sequence). The CDR3 length is 14 residues.